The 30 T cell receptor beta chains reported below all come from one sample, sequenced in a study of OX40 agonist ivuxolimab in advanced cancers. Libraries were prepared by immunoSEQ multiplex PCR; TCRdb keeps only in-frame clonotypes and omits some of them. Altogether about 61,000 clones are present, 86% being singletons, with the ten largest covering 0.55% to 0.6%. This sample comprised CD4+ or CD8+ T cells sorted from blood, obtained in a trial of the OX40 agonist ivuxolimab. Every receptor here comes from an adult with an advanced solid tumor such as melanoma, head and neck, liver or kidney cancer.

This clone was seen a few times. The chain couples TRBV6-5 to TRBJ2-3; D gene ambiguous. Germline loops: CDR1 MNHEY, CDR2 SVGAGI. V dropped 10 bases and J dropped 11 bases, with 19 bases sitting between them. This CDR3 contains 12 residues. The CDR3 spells CATRAPKSLQYF. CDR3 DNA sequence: TGTGCCACCCGGGCCCCCAAGTCCCTGCAGTATTTT.

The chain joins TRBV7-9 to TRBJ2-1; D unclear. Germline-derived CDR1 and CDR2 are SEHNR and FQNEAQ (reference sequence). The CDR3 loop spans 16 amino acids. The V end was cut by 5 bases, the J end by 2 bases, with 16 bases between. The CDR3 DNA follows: TGTGCCAGCAGCCCCGAAATAGCCACCACCTACAATGAGCAGTTCTTC. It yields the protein CASSPEIATTYNEQFF. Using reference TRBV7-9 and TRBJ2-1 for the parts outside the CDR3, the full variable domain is DTGVSQNPRHKITKRGQNVTFRCDPISEHNRLYWYRQTLGQGPEFLTYFQNEAQLEKSRLLSDRFSAERPKGSFSTLEIQRTEQGDSAMYLCASSPEIATTYNEQFFGPGTRLTVL.

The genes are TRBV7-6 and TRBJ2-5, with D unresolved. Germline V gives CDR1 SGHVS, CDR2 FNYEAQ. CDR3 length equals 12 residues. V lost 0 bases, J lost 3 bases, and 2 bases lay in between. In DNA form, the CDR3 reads TGTGCCAGCAGCTTAGCGGAAGAGACCCAGTACTTC. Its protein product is CASSLAEETQYF.

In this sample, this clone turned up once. The CDR3 protein is CATSRDQAQLGADTQYF. The CDR3 nucleotides read TGTGCCACCAGCAGAGATCAGGCCCAGTTGGGGGCAGATACGCAGTATTTT. The J gene is TRBJ2-3, the V gene TRBV15; either TRBD1 or TRBD2 may fit D (5 bases each). Trimming pared 0 bases from V and 4 bases from J, leaving 17 bases between. This CDR3 has 17 residues. CDR1 and CDR2 (germline): LNHNV, YYDKDF (reference sequence).

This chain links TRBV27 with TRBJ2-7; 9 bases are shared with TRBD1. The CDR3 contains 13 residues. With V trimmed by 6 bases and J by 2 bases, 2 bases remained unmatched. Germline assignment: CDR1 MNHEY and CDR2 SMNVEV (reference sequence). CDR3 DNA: TGTGCCAGCAGGGGGACAGGGACCTACGAGCAGTACTTC. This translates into CASRGTGTYEQYF.

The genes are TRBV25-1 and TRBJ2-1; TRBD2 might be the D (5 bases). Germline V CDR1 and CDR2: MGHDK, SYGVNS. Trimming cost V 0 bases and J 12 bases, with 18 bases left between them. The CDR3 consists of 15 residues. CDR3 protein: CASSEYAPGISGQFF. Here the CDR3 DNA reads TGTGCCAGCAGTGAATACGCCCCGGGGATATCAGGGCAGTTCTTC.

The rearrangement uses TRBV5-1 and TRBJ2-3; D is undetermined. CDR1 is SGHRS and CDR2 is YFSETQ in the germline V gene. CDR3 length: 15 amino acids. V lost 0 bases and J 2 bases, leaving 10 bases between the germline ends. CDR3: CASSLARTTTDTQYF. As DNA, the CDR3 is TGCGCCAGCAGCTTGGCGCGGACCACCACAGATACGCAGTATTTT.

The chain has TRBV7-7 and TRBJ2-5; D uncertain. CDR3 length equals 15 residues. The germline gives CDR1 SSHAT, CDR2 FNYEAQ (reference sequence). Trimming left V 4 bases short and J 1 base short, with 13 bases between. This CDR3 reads CASSSQLTIQETQYF. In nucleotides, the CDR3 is TGTGCCAGCAGCTCCCAGCTCACCATCCAAGAGACCCAGTACTTC.

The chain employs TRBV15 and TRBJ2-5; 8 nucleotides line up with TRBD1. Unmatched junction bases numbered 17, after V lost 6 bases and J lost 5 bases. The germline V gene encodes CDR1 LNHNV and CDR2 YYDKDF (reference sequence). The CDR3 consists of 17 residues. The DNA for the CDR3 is TGTGCCACCAGGGGAACAGGGGGTGAGGCCCCTTTCGAGACCCAGTACTTC. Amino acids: CATRGTGGEAPFETQYF.

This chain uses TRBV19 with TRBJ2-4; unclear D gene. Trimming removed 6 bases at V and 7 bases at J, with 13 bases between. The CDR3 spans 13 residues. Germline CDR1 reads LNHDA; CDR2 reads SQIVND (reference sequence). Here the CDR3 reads CASRVEQSNIQYF. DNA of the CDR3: TGTGCCAGTAGAGTTGAGCAGAGTAACATTCAGTACTTC.

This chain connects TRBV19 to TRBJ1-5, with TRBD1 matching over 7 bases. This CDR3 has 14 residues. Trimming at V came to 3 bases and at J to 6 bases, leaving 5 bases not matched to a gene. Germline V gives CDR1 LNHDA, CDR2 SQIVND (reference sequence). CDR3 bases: TGTGCCAGTAGTATGGTGACAGGGAGTCAGCCCCAGCATTTT. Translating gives CASSMVTGSQPQHF.

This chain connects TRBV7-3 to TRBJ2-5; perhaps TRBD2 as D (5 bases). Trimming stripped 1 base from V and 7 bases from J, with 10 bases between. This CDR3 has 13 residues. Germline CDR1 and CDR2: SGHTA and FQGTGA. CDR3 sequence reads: CASSLNARGTQYF. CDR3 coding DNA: TGTGCCAGCAGCTTAAACGCCCGGGGGACCCAGTACTTC.

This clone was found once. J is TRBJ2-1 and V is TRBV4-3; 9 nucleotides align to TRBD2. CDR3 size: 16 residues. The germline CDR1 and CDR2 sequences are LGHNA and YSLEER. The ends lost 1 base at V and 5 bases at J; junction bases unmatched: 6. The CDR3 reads CASSQVSGRTHNEQFF. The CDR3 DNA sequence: TGCGCCAGCAGCCAAGTTAGCGGGAGAACCCACAATGAGCAGTTCTTC.

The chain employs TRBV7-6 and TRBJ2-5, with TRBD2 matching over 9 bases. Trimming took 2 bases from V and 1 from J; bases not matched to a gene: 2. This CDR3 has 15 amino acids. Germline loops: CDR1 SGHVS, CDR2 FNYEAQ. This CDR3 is CASSLLAGSQETQYF. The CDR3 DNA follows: TGTGCCAGCAGCTTACTAGCGGGGTCCCAAGAGACCCAGTACTTC.

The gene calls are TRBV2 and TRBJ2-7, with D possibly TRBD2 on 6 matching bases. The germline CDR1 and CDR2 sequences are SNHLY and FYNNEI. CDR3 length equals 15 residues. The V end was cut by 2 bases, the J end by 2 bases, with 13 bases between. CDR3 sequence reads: CASSERGGLPYEQYF. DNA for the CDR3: TGTGCCAGCAGTGAACGTGGGGGACTCCCCTACGAGCAGTACTTC.

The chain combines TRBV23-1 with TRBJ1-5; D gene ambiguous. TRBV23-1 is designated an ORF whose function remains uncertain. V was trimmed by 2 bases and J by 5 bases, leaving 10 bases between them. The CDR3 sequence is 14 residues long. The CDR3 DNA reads TGCGCCAGCAGTCAAGTGGAGGCTGATCAGCCCCAGCATTTT. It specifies CASSQVEADQPQHF.

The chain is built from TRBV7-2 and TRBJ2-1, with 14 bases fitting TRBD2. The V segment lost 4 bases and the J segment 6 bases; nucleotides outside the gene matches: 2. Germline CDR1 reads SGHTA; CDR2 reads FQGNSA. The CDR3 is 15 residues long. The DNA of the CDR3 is TGTGCCAGCAGCTCGACTAGCGGGAGGGGCAATGAGCAGTTCTTC. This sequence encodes CASSSTSGRGNEQFF.

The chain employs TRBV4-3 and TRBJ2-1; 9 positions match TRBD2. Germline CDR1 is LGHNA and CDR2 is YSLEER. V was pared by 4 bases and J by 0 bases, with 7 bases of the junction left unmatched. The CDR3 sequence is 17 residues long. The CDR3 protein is CASSRGGLAFSYNEQFF. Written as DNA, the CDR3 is TGCGCCAGCAGCCGAGGGGGACTAGCCTTCTCCTACAATGAGCAGTTCTTC.

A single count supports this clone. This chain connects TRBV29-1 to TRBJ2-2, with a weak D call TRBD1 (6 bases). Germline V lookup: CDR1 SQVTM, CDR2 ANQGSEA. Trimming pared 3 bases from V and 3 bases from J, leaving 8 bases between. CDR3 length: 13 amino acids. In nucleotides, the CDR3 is TGCAGCGTTGACAGGGGCCACACCGGGGAGCTGTTTTTT. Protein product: CSVDRGHTGELFF.

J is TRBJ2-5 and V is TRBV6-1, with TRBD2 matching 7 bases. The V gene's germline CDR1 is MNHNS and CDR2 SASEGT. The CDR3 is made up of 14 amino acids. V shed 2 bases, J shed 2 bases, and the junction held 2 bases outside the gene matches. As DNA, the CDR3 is TGTGCCAGCAGTGAAACCGGGGGGCAAGAGACCCAGTACTTC. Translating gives CASSETGGQETQYF.

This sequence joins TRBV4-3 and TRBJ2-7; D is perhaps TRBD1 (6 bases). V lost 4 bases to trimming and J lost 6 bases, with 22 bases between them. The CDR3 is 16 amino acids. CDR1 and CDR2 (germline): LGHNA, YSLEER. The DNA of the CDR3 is TGCGCCAGCAGCCTCCTCTTTCTAGGGGGAGTAAGCGAGCAGTACTTC. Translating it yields CASSLLFLGGVSEQYF.

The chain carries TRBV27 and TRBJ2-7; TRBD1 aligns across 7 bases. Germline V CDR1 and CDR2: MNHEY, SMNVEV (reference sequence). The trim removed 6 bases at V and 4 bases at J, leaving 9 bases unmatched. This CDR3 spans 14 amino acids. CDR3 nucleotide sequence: TGTGCCAGCAGCCCCACCCCGACAGGGTACGAGCAGTACTTC. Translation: CASSPTPTGYEQYF.

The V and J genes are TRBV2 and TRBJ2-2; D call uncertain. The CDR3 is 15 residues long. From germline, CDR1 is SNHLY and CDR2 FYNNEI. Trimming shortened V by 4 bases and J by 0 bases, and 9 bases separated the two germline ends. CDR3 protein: CASSGARSNTGELFF. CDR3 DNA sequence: TGTGCCAGCAGTGGGGCCAGATCGAACACCGGGGAGCTGTTTTTT.

The chain's CDR3 is CAWEGGRWNTEAFF. The DNA of the CDR3 is TGTGCGTGGGAGGGGGGGCGATGGAACACTGAAGCTTTCTTT. The chain couples TRBV9 to TRBJ1-1; tentatively, D is TRBD1 (6 bases). The germline CDR1 and CDR2 sequences are SGDLS and YYNGEE. The length of the CDR3 is 14 residues.

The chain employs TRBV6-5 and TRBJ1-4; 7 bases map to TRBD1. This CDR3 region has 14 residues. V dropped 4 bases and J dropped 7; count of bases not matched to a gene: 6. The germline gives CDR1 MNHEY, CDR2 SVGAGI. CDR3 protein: CASSLRGHGEKLFF. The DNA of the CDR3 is TGTGCCAGCAGTTTAAGGGGGCACGGTGAAAAACTGTTTTTT.

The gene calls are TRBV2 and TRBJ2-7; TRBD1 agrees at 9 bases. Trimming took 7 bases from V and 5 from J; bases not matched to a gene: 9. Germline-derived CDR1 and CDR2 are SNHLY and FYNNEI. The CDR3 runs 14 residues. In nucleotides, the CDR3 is TGTGCCAGCACCCTAGGGGACAGGGTCCACGAGCAGTACTTC. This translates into CASTLGDRVHEQYF.

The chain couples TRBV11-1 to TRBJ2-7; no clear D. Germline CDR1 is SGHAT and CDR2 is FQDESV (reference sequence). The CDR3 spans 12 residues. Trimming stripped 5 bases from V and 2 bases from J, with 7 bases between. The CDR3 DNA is TGTGCCAGCAGCCCTCGGGCCTACGAGCAGTACTTC. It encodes CASSPRAYEQYF.

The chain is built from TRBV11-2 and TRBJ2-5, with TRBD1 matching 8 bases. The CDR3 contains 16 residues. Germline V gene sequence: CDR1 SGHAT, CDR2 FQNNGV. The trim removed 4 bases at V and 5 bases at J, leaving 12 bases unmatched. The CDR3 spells CASSSRIGTGGETQYF. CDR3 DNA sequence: TGTGCCAGCAGCTCGAGGATCGGGACAGGAGGGGAGACCCAGTACTTC.

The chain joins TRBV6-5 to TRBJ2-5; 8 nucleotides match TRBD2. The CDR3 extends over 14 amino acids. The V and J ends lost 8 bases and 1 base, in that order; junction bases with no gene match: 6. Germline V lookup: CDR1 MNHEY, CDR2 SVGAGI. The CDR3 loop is CASARGGPQETQYF. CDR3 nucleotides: TGTGCCAGCGCTCGGGGGGGGCCCCAAGAGACCCAGTACTTC.

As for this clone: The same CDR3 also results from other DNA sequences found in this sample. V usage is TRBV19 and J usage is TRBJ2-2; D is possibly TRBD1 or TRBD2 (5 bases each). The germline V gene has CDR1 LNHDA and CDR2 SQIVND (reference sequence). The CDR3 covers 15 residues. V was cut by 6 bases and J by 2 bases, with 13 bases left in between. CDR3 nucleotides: TGTGCCAGTAGCCCGGGGACGGGAAACACCGGGGAGCTGTTTTTT. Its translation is CASSPGTGNTGELFF.